A single sample gave rise to the 11 T cell receptor beta chains below, sequenced in a study of Graves' ophthalmopathy and Graves' hyperthyroidism. Amplification of TCR beta CDR3 regions used RNA transcripts. The workflow started with a first-round RT-PCR run with HTBI primers and then moved on to a second-round multiplex PCR. TCRdb fed the multiplex PCR reads into MiXCR, producing one record per CDR3 protein. The sample holds hundreds of thousands of distinct CDR3 sequences, around 40% seen once. Sequenced: peripheral blood. These receptors were taken from an adult man with Graves' ophthalmopathy.

The rearrangement joins TRBV14 to TRBJ2-2, with D perhaps assigned TRBD1 or TRBD2 (5 bases each). Germline V gene data show CDR1 as SGHDN and CDR2 as FVKESK. V lost 4 bases to trimming and J lost 7 bases, with 22 bases between them. This CDR3 has 17 residues. CDR3 sequence (DNA): TGTGCCAGCAGCCGAACCCTGATGGGACCGAAAAACGGGGAGCTGTTTTTT. It translates to CASSRTLMGPKNGELFF.

This clonotype occurred many times. The V gene is TRBV7-6, the J gene TRBJ2-7, with D perhaps matching TRBD2 (6 bases). The V and J ends lost 3 bases and 3 bases respectively, with 12 bases between them. CDR3 length: 14 amino acids. Looked up from germline, CDR1 is SGHVS and CDR2 is FNYEAQ. The CDR3 is CASSLAGGVYEQYF. CDR3 nucleotide sequence: TGTGCCAGCAGCTTGGCCGGGGGAGTCTACGAGCAGTACTTC.

This clonotype turned up a few times. The chain recombines TRBV19 with TRBJ1-1; 10 positions agree with TRBD1. The CDR3 runs to 17 residues. Germline loops: CDR1 LNHDA, CDR2 SQIVND (reference sequence). Trimming removed 1 base from V and 0 bases from J; junction bases left unmatched: 5. This CDR3 reads CASSIAGTGEVNTEAFF. The CDR3 region has the DNA TGTGCCAGTAGTATAGCCGGGACAGGGGAAGTGAACACTGAAGCTTTCTTT.

This clonotype was seen ten or more times. V gene TRBV10-1 combines with J gene TRBJ2-5; TRBD2 matches 10 bases. Germline CDR1 is WNHNN and CDR2 is SYGVQD (reference sequence). Germline trimming cut 3 bases from V and 4 bases from J; bases unmatched to any gene: 5. The CDR3 contains 15 residues. The CDR3 DNA is TGCGCCAGCAGTGATCATCTAGCGGGGGTAGAGACCCAGTACTTC. It specifies CASSDHLAGVETQYF.

The chain has TRBV5-5 and TRBJ1-5, with 8 bases that match TRBD1. The germline CDR1 and CDR2 sequences are SGHKS and YYEKEE (reference sequence). Trimming at V came to 3 bases and at J to 6 bases, leaving 5 bases not matched to a gene. The CDR3 sequence is 14 residues long. The CDR3 nucleotides are TGTGCCAGCAGCTCCTGGACAGGGATTCAGCCCCAGCATTTT. It translates to CASSSWTGIQPQHF. The whole variable domain, remainder taken from reference TRBV5-5 and TRBJ1-5, is DAGVTQSPTHLIKTRGQQVTLRCSPISGHKSVSWYQQVLGQGPQFIFQYYEKEERGRGNFPDRFSARQFPNYSSELNVNALLLGDSALYLCASSSWTGIQPQHFGDGTRLSIL.

A remark on this clonotype: This may stem from a read error, because a much larger clone lies one nucleotide away. J is TRBJ2-7 and V is TRBV10-3; TRBD1 aligns across 10 bases. CDR3 length: 14 amino acids. Germline CDR1 ENHRY, CDR2 SYGVKD. For the CDR3, the DNA is TGTGCCATCAGACCGGGACAGGGGACCTACGAGCAGTGCTTC. Its protein is CAIRPGQGTYEQCF.

This clonotype was observed many times. The chain has TRBV7-9 and TRBJ1-6; 7 positions agree with TRBD1. The length of the CDR3 is 16 residues. Per germline, CDR1 SEHNR and CDR2 FQNEAQ (reference sequence). After removal of 0 bases from V and 7 bases from J, the junction contained 6 bases not matched to a gene. DNA of the CDR3: TGTGCCAGCAGCTTAGCTTCCGGGACAGTAAATTCACCCCTCCACTTT. Protein product: CASSLASGTVNSPLHF.

Only one count was recorded for this clonotype. CDR3 sequence: CASSYSRDRGGPQHF. The CDR3 nucleotides are TGTGCCAGCAGTTACTCGAGGGACAGGGGGGGCCCCCAGCATTTT. The rearrangement links TRBV2 to TRBJ1-5, with 11 bases aligning to TRBD1. J was trimmed by 10 bases and V by 5 bases; bases with no gene match: 10. The CDR3 runs to 15 residues. Per the germline V gene, CDR1 is SNHLY and CDR2 is FYNNEI.

This chain joins TRBV6-5 and TRBJ1-6; possibly TRBD1 for D (5 bases). Trimming took 2 bases from V and 9 from J, leaving 11 bases between them. The length of the CDR3 is 14 residues. From germline, CDR1 is MNHEY and CDR2 SVGAGI. The CDR3: CASSYEGQSSPLHF. The CDR3 coding sequence is TGTGCCAGCAGTTACGAGGGGCAGAGTTCACCCCTCCACTTT.

This sequence joins TRBV10-3 and TRBJ1-1; D unclear. V was clipped by 4 bases and J by 8 bases, with 5 bases between them. This CDR3 is 10 amino acids long. Germline loops: CDR1 ENHRY, CDR2 SYGVKD. CDR3 loop: CAISGAEAFF. The CDR3 nucleotides are TGTGCCATCAGTGGGGCAGAAGCTTTCTTT.

This clonotype has more than one count but fewer than ten. The chain employs TRBV6-5 and TRBJ1-2; D possibly corresponds to TRBD1 (5 bases). The CDR3 runs 14 residues. The V and J ends lost 2 bases and 5 bases respectively, with 12 bases between them. The germline V gene has CDR1 MNHEY and CDR2 SVGAGI. The CDR3 reads CASSYRTRGYGYTF. The CDR3 DNA sequence: TGTGCCAGCAGTTACAGGACCCGGGGGTATGGCTACACCTTC.